These T cell receptor beta chains were read from a single sample in a study of graft-versus-host responses after intestinal transplantation. Profiling relied on immunoSEQ multiplex PCR, and the TCRdb table lists in-frame clones only, not all of them. The sample consists of tens of thousands of clones, roughly 89% of them appearing once. Their antigens remain unidentified. Sequencing was performed on unstimulated CD4+ T cells sorted from spleen or lymph node cells, taken before intestinal transplant. The receptors were gathered from a human donor who received an intestinal transplant. Both conserved end residues are part of each CDR3. The D gene is left open where the match is weak. Rows give clone size only sometimes, using once, few, many, or a class for an expanded clone.

J gene: TRBJ2-7
clone size: .
V gene: TRBV7-6
D gene: .
CDR3 DNA: TGTGCCAGCAGCCTACGGACAGAAAATCACTACGAGCAGTACTTC
CDR3 protein: CASSLRTENHYEQYF

J gene: TRBJ1-1
clone size: .
V gene: TRBV19
D gene: TRBD1
CDR3 DNA: TGTGCCAGTAGTATATGGCCAGGGGGATTGGGCACTGAAGCTTTCTTT
CDR3 protein: CASSIWPGGLGTEAFF

J gene: TRBJ2-7
clone size: .
V gene: TRBV5-1
D gene: .
CDR3 DNA: TGCGCCAGCAGCTTGGACAACTCCTACGAGCAGTACTTC
CDR3 protein: CASSLDNSYEQYF

J gene: TRBJ1-3
clone size: .
V gene: TRBV6-5
D gene: TRBD1
CDR3 DNA: TGTGCCAGCAGTCCACAGGGGAACTCTGGAAACACCATATATTTT
CDR3 protein: CASSPQGNSGNTIYF

J gene: TRBJ2-7
clone size: once
V gene: TRBV5-1
D gene: TRBD1
CDR3 DNA: TGCGCCAGCAGCTCTGGGACAGGGAACGAGCAGTACTTC
CDR3 protein: CASSSGTGNEQYF

J gene: TRBJ2-5
clone size: once
V gene: TRBV10-3
D gene: TRBD2
CDR3 DNA: TGTGCCACGACTAGCGGGGGGGCGCGACAAGAGACCCAGTACTTC
CDR3 protein: CATTSGGARQETQYF

J gene: TRBJ1-2
clone size: .
V gene: TRBV19
D gene: TRBD1
CDR3 DNA: TGTGCCAGTAGTCTGGACAGGGGCCATGGCTACACCTTC
CDR3 protein: CASSLDRGHGYTF

J gene: TRBJ2-1
clone size: .
V gene: TRBV25-1
D gene: .
CDR3 DNA: TGTGCCAGCAGTGCGCGGTCCCTTGTTGGCCTAAGGAATGAGCAGTTCTTC
CDR3 protein: CASSARSLVGLRNEQFF

J gene: TRBJ2-1
clone size: .
V gene: TRBV11-2
D gene: .
CDR3 DNA: TGTGCCAGCAGCCCCGGGGTTTCCTACAATGAGCAGTTCTTC
CDR3 protein: CASSPGVSYNEQFF

J gene: TRBJ2-7
clone size: .
V gene: TRBV10-1
D gene: TRBD1
CDR3 DNA: TGCGCCAGCAGTGAGTTAGACAGGGTCTCCTACGAGCAGTACTTC
CDR3 protein: CASSELDRVSYEQYF

J gene: TRBJ1-4
clone size: few
V gene: TRBV5-1
D gene: .
CDR3 DNA: TGCGCCAGCAGCTTTTCACAGGGTGGTGAAAAACTGTTTTTT
CDR3 protein: CASSFSQGGEKLFF

J gene: TRBJ2-1
clone size: .
V gene: TRBV25-1
D gene: TRBD2
CDR3 DNA: TGTGCCAGCAGTTCTAGCGGGGGCGCGTACAATGAGCAGTTCTTC
CDR3 protein: CASSSSGGAYNEQFF

J gene: TRBJ2-2
clone size: .
V gene: TRBV19
D gene: TRBD1
CDR3 DNA: TGTGCCAGCAACAGGGGATTGAGCACCGGGGAGCTGTTTTTT
CDR3 protein: CASNRGLSTGELFF